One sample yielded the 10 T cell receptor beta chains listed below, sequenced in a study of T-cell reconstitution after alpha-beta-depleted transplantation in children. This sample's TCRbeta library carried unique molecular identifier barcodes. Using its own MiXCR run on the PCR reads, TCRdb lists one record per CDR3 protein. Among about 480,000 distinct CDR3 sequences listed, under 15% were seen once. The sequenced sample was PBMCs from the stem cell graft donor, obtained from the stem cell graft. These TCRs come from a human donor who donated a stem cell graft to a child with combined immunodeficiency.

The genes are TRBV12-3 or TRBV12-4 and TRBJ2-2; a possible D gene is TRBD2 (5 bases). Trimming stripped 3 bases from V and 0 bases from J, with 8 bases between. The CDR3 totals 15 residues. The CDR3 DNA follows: TGTGCCAGCAGTTTGGTAGCGACGAACACCGGGGAGCTGTTTTTT. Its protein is CASSLVATNTGELFF.

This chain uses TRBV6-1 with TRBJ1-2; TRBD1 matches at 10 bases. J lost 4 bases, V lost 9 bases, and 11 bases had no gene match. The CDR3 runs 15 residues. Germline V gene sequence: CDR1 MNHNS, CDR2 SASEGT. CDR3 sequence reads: CASRQGAWVFYGYTF. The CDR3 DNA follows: TGTGCCAGTAGACAGGGGGCGTGGGTTTTCTATGGCTACACCTTC.

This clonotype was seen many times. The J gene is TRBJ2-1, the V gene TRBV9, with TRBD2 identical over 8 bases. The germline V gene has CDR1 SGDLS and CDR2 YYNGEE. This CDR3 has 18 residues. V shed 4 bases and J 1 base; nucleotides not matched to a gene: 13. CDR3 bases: TGTGCCAGCAGCCACTCAGGGAGCGGGGGAGAGTCCTACAATGAGCAGTTCTTC. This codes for CASSHSGSGGESYNEQFF.

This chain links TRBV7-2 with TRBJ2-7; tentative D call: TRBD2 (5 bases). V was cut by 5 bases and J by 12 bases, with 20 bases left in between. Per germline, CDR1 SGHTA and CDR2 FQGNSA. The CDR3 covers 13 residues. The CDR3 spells CASSPSRKAGPYF. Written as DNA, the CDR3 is TGTGCCAGCAGCCCTAGCAGGAAAGCCGGGCCGTACTTC.

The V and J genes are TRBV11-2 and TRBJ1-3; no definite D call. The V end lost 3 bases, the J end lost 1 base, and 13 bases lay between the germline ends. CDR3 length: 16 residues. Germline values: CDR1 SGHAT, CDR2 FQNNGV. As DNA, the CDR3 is TGTGCCAGCAGCTTTACGGGTGCTTGGTCTGGAAACACCATATATTTT. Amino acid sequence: CASSFTGAWSGNTIYF.

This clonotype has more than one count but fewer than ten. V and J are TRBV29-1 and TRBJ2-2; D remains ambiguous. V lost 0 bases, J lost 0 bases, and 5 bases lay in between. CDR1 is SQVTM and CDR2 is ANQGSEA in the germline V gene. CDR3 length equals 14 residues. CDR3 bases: TGCAGCGTTGAAGAGGGTGCGAACACCGGGGAGCTGTTTTTT. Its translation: CSVEEGANTGELFF.

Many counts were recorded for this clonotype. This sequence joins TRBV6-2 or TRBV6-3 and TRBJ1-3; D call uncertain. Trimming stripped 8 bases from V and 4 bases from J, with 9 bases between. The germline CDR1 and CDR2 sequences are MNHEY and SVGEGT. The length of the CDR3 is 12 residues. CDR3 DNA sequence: TGTGCCAGCGAAACCTCGGGAAACACCATATATTTT. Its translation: CASETSGNTIYF.

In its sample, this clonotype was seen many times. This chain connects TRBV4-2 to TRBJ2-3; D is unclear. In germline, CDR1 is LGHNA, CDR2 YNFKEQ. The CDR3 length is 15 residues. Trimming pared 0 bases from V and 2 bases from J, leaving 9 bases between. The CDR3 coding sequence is TGTGCCAGCAGCCAAGATCTGGCTATCACAGATACGCAGTATTTT. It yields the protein CASSQDLAITDTQYF.

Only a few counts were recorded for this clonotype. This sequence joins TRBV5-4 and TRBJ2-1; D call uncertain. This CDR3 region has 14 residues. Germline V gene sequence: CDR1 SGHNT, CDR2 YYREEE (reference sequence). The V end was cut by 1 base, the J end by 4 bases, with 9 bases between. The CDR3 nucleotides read TGTGCCAGCAGCTTGATGGGCGTTTACAATGAGCAGTTCTTC. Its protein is CASSLMGVYNEQFF.

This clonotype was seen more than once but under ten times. The CDR3 nucleotides read TGCAGCGTGGGGGACTACTCGAACACCGGGGAGCTGTTTTTT. This codes for CSVGDYSNTGELFF. This chain uses TRBV29-1 with TRBJ2-2, with 7 bases fitting TRBD2. The CDR3 consists of 14 residues. The trim removed 6 bases at V and 0 bases at J, leaving 4 bases unmatched. Germline loops: CDR1 SQVTM, CDR2 ANQGSEA.